These 27 T cell receptor beta chains were all obtained from the same sample, sequenced in a study of HIV-infected patients and healthy controls. TCRdb reprocessed the 5' RACE reads via MiXCR and lists one record per CDR3 protein. The repertoire holds around 67,000 distinct CDR3 sequences, with roughly 16% as singletons. Material for sequencing was CD4+ T cells from blood. These receptors all stem from a human donor in good health.

This clonotype occurred many times. This chain links TRBV7-2 with TRBJ2-7; no reliable D call. Looked up from germline, CDR1 is SGHTA and CDR2 is FQGNSA. The ends were cut back, 1 base at V and 2 bases at J, with 6 bases in the middle. The CDR3 length is 13 residues. For the CDR3, the DNA is TGTGCCAGCAGCTTAGGGACGGCCTACGAGCAGTACTTC. Translating gives CASSLGTAYEQYF.

The chain employs TRBV6-1 and TRBJ1-1; no reliable D call. The CDR3 is 13 residues long. Trimming shortened V by 3 bases and J by 0 bases, and 5 bases separated the two germline ends. From germline, CDR1 is MNHNS and CDR2 SASEGT. CDR3 in DNA: TGTGCCAGCAGTGAGGATTTGAACACTGAAGCTTTCTTT. Protein product: CASSEDLNTEAFF.

This clonotype appeared a single time. For the CDR3, the DNA is TGTGCCAGCAGGGCGGGACGCCTGAACTACGAGCAGTACTTC. Translation gives CASRAGRLNYEQYF. This chain uses TRBV6-5 with TRBJ2-7; tentative D call: TRBD2 (6 bases). Germline CDR1 and CDR2: MNHEY and SVGAGI. Trimming took 6 bases from V and 3 from J, leaving 15 bases between them. The CDR3 extends over 14 amino acids.

This clonotype turned up a few times. CDR3 protein: CASSLGKGASYEQYF. In DNA form, the CDR3 reads TGTGCCAGCAGTTTGGGGAAGGGGGCCTCCTACGAGCAGTACTTC. The V and J genes are TRBV12-3 or TRBV12-4 and TRBJ2-7; 7 positions match TRBD1. With V trimmed by 3 bases and J by 0 bases, 5 bases remained unmatched. The CDR3 runs 15 residues.

This CDR3 reads CASSYGGPRTGELFF. CDR3 bases: TGTGCCAGCAGTTACGGGGGCCCCCGCACCGGGGAGCTGTTTTTT. The rearrangement uses TRBV6-2 or TRBV6-3 and TRBJ2-2, with a possible D match to TRBD1 (6 bases). The CDR3 contains 15 residues. The germline V gene has CDR1 MNHEY and CDR2 SVGEGT. Trimming stripped 2 bases from V and 4 bases from J, with 11 bases between.

This clonotype was observed a handful of times. This sequence joins TRBV18 and TRBJ2-1; possibly TRBD1 or TRBD2 for D (5 bases each). The CDR3 consists of 16 residues. Trimming stripped 6 bases from V and 0 bases from J, with 15 bases between. Germline values: CDR1 KGHSH, CDR2 LQKENI. For the CDR3, the DNA is TGTGCCAGCTCCCCCGAGGGACGGAGCTCCTACAATGAGCAGTTCTTC. It is translated as CASSPEGRSSYNEQFF. Full variable domain (remainder filled in from reference TRBV18 and TRBJ2-1): NAGVMQNPRHLVRRRGQEARLRCSPMKGHSHVYWYRQLPEEGLKFMVYLQKENIIDESGMPKERFSAEFPKEGPSILRIQQVVRGDSAAYFCASSPEGRSSYNEQFFGPGTRLTVL.

The chain combines TRBV19 with TRBJ2-5; D ambiguous. Trimming pared 3 bases from V and 1 base from J, leaving 0 bases between. Germline assignment: CDR1 LNHDA and CDR2 SQIVND (reference sequence). The CDR3 has 11 residues. The CDR3 coding sequence is TGTGCCAGTAGTATCCAAGAGACCCAGTACTTC. Its protein is CASSIQETQYF.

The CDR3 loop reads CASSLESSGGAKDTQYF. CDR3 coding DNA: TGTGCCAGCAGCTTGGAGTCTAGCGGGGGGGCTAAAGATACGCAGTATTTT. The V call is TRBV5-4, the J call TRBJ2-3; TRBD2 agrees at 12 bases. J gave up 5 bases and V 0 bases, and 7 bases lay outside the gene matches. The CDR3 is made up of 17 amino acids. Germline V lookup: CDR1 SGHNT, CDR2 YYREEE (reference sequence).

This clonotype was recorded many times. The CDR3 region is CASSPRTNTEAFF. Written as DNA, the CDR3 is TGTGCCAGCAGCCCTAGGACTAACACTGAAGCTTTCTTT. This chain connects TRBV3-1 to TRBJ1-1, with D uncertain. The CDR3 consists of 13 residues. Looked up from germline, CDR1 is LGHDT and CDR2 is YNNKEL (reference sequence). V was trimmed by 4 bases and J by 2 bases, leaving 8 bases between them.

In its sample, this clonotype was seen a few times. This chain uses TRBV5-1 with TRBJ2-3; D possibly corresponds to TRBD2 (6 bases). V was clipped by 1 base and J by 1 base, with 16 bases between them. This CDR3 spans 17 amino acids. CDR1 and CDR2 from the germline V gene are SGHRS and YFSETQ. The chain's CDR3 is CASSLPETSYGTDTQYF. The CDR3 nucleotides read TGCGCCAGCAGCTTGCCGGAAACTAGCTATGGCACAGATACGCAGTATTTT.

This clonotype was counted only a few times. The genes are TRBV29-1 and TRBJ2-7; no reliable D call. The germline CDR1 and CDR2 sequences are SQVTM and ANQGSEA. The V end was cut by 5 bases, the J end by 6 bases, with 11 bases between. The CDR3 has 11 residues. CDR3 sequence (DNA): TGCAGCGTTTCGCAACGGGCCGAGCAGTACTTC. It is translated as CSVSQRAEQYF.

This chain uses TRBV20-1 with TRBJ2-5; D unresolved. The germline CDR1 and CDR2 sequences are DFQATT and SNEGSKA (reference sequence). V dropped 6 bases and J dropped 0 bases, with 14 bases sitting between them. This CDR3 has 14 amino acids. CDR3 nucleotide sequence: TGCAGTGCCCGTTCACCCGGGTACCAAGAGACCCAGTACTTC. This gives the protein CSARSPGYQETQYF.

The chain uses TRBV7-2 and TRBJ2-3, with D perhaps TRBD2 (6 bases). Trimming removed 3 bases from V and 1 base from J, with 23 bases in between. Germline loops: CDR1 SGHTA, CDR2 FQGNSA. This CDR3 contains 19 residues. The CDR3 is CASSFPHRLVGIGTDTQYF. In nucleotides, the CDR3 is TGTGCCAGCAGCTTCCCCCACAGACTAGTCGGGATCGGCACAGATACGCAGTATTTT.

The chain combines TRBV14 with TRBJ2-1; 12 bases are shared with TRBD2. Losses at the gene ends were 4 bases for V and 6 bases for J; bases not matched to a gene: 10. The CDR3 runs 17 residues. Germline V gene sequence: CDR1 SGHDN, CDR2 FVKESK. CDR3 coding DNA: TGTGCCAGCAGCCCCTTTCGGGCTAGCGGGGGGGCCAATGAGCAGTTCTTC. It is translated as CASSPFRASGGANEQFF.

This clonotype was counted only a few times. This sequence joins TRBV12-3 or TRBV12-4 and TRBJ1-2; D ambiguous. Trimming took off 3 bases at V and 4 bases at J, with 12 bases between the two ends. This CDR3 comprises 14 residues. Written as DNA, the CDR3 is TGTGCCAGCAGTTTCGGGCAGGTCCTCTATGGCTACACCTTC. Translation gives CASSFGQVLYGYTF.

This clonotype appeared a few times. The genes are TRBV12-5 and TRBJ1-1; a possible D gene is TRBD1 (6 bases). Germline V lookup: CDR1 LGHNT, CDR2 FRNRAP. CDR3 length equals 15 residues. V was cut by 5 bases and J by 5 bases, with 18 bases left in between. CDR3 region: CASGTPPQGSTEAFF. CDR3 DNA sequence: TGTGCTAGTGGTACCCCCCCACAGGGTTCAACTGAAGCTTTCTTT.

This chain uses TRBV29-1 with TRBJ2-3; TRBD1 might be the D (5 bases). The CDR3 runs to 12 residues. Looked up from germline, CDR1 is SQVTM and CDR2 is ANQGSEA. V was cut by 5 bases and J by 6 bases, with 12 bases left in between. The CDR3 DNA reads TGCAGCGTTTCAGGGCTGGGGGATACGCAGTATTTT. Translating it yields CSVSGLGDTQYF.

This clonotype was picked up a small number of times. The chain couples TRBV4-3 to TRBJ2-1; D gene uncertain. The germline CDR1 and CDR2 sequences are LGHNA and YSLEER. V was shortened by 0 bases and J by 8 bases, with 8 bases between the two germline ends. The CDR3 length is 13 residues. The DNA for the CDR3 is TGCGCCAGCAGCCAAGACTTGTTCGATGAGCAGTTCTTC. Its translation: CASSQDLFDEQFF.

This clonotype was recorded a few times. The rearrangement links TRBV11-2 to TRBJ2-7; D is unclear. Per germline, CDR1 SGHAT and CDR2 FQNNGV. V lost 0 bases to trimming and J lost 0 bases, with 9 bases between them. The CDR3 has 15 residues. The CDR3 spells CASSLEYGDSYEQYF. In nucleotides, the CDR3 is TGTGCCAGCAGCTTAGAATACGGCGACTCCTACGAGCAGTACTTC.

J is TRBJ2-3 and V is TRBV5-4; TRBD2 might be the D (7 bases). This CDR3 contains 19 residues. Germline-derived CDR1 and CDR2 are SGHNT and YYREEE (reference sequence). V dropped 3 bases and J dropped 1 base, with 24 bases sitting between them. The CDR3 DNA follows: TGTGCCAGCAGCTGGCGAGGCGGGGGCCTAGTCTCGGGCACAGATACGCAGTATTTT. Translation: CASSWRGGGLVSGTDTQYF.

This clonotype is medium-sized. J is TRBJ2-7 and V is TRBV7-2; D is unresolved. The CDR3 consists of 13 residues. V lost 5 bases and J lost 5, with 13 bases in between. Germline loops: CDR1 SGHTA, CDR2 FQGNSA. CDR3 loop: CASSRGPLNEQYF. CDR3 coding DNA: TGTGCCAGCAGCCGTGGCCCCCTCAACGAGCAGTACTTC. The full variable domain, in which reference TRBV7-2 and TRBJ2-7 provide the parts outside the CDR3, is GAGVSQSPSNKVTEKGKDVELRCDPISGHTALYWYRQSLGQGLEFLIYFQGNSAPDKSGLPSDRFSAERTGGSVSTLTIQRTQQEDSAVYLCASSRGPLNEQYFGPGTRLTVT.

The chain combines TRBV30 with TRBJ2-1; 10 bases agree with TRBD1. CDR3 length: 14 amino acids. V lost 3 bases, J lost 7 bases, and 6 bases stayed unmatched. Per the germline V gene, CDR1 is GTSNPN and CDR2 is SVGIG (reference sequence). CDR3 region: CAWRPGQGWNEQFF. The CDR3 DNA reads TGTGCCTGGAGACCGGGACAGGGGTGGAATGAGCAGTTCTTC.

This clonotype was recorded a few times. The V call is TRBV13, the J call TRBJ1-2; D may be TRBD1 (5 bases). The V and J ends lost 2 bases and 7 bases respectively, with 23 bases between them. Germline V gene data show CDR1 as PRHDT and CDR2 as FYEKMQ (reference sequence). CDR3 size: 17 residues. The CDR3 loop is CASSLKSKGYGTSGYTF. The CDR3 DNA sequence: TGTGCCAGCAGCTTAAAAAGTAAGGGGTACGGTACGAGTGGCTACACCTTC.

The chain links TRBV25-1 to TRBJ2-7; D may be TRBD1 or TRBD2 (5 bases each). Germline lookup yields CDR1 MGHDK and CDR2 SYGVNS. This CDR3 is 13 amino acids long. Trimming left V 4 bases short and J 7 bases short, with 14 bases between. The CDR3 DNA follows: TGTGCCAGCAGTGTGCCCGGGACCTCTGAGCAGTACTTC. Protein: CASSVPGTSEQYF.

This rearrangement joins TRBV3-1 to TRBJ2-7, with 7 nucleotides matching TRBD2. Germline loops: CDR1 LGHDT, CDR2 YNNKEL (reference sequence). Trimming took 5 bases from V and 9 from J; bases not matched to a gene: 10. This CDR3 spans 13 amino acids. CDR3 amino acids: CASSGVAGTGQYF. DNA of the CDR3: TGTGCCAGCAGCGGAGTAGCGGGTACAGGGCAGTACTTC.

This clonotype was picked up many times. The V and J genes are TRBV6-2 or TRBV6-3 and TRBJ1-6; D gene ambiguous. The CDR3 length is 15 residues. Germline V gene data show CDR1 as MNHEY and CDR2 as SVGEGT. The ends were cut back, 0 bases at V and 9 bases at J, with 12 bases in the middle. CDR3 in DNA: TGTGCCAGCAGTTACTCGACGGGGATCGGTTCACCCCTCCACTTT. Translation gives CASSYSTGIGSPLHF.

V gene TRBV20-1 combines with J gene TRBJ1-5, with D hard to call. CDR1 and CDR2 from the germline V gene are DFQATT and SNEGSKA (reference sequence). Trimming took off 1 base at V and 5 bases at J, with 18 bases between the two ends. The CDR3 runs 16 residues. CDR3: CSARVVITGRDQPQHF. CDR3 coding DNA: TGCAGTGCTAGAGTGGTGATTACTGGCCGGGATCAGCCCCAGCATTTT.